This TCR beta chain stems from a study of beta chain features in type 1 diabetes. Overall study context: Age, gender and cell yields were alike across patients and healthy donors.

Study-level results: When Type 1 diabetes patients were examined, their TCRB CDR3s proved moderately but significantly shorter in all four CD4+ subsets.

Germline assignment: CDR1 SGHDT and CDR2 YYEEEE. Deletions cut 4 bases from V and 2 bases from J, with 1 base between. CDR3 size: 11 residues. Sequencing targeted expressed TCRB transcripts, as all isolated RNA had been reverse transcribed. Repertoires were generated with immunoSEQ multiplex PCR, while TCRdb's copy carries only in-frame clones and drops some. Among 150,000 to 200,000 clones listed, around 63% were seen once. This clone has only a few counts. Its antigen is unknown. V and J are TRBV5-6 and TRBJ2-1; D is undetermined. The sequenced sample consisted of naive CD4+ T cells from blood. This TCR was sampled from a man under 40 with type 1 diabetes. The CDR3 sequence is CASSTYNEQFF. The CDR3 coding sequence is TGTGCCAGCAGCACCTACAATGAGCAGTTCTTC.